This T cell receptor (beta chain) was profiled in a study of blood T cell repertoires in COVID-19 (TCRdb year 2020). For the study in its entirety: The collaborator samples originated in the United States, Italy and Spain and spanned the acute and convalescent phases of COVID-19. Samples came from the ongoing ImmuneRACE study (first 160 participants) plus 1,254 subjects from 6 global collaborators. A de-identified subject ID, COVID-19 status, age in years and sex were almost always included in the sample metadata. Where available, HLA class I and class II types were taken from metadata supplied by the sample provider and were not determined by assay-based typing. The prospective study material was composed of cDNA or gDNA derived from T cells, B-cell-depleted T cells, or PBMCs. A freely available public database, intended as a resource for researchers studying the immune response to SARS-CoV-2, is where the repertoires were released. Subjects who had been exposed to COVID-19, were actively infected with it, or had recovered from it provided the deeply sampled blood TCRbeta repertoires that made up the dataset.

TCRbeta CDR3 regions were amplified from genomic DNA using the immunoSEQ Assay, a bias-controlled multiplex PCR. The source study handled its data this way. Within the assay, amplification of reference gene primers was used to estimate how many nucleated cells each sample contained. Sequence reads were collapsed and filtered to measure the absolute abundance of every unique TCRbeta CDR3 rearrangement. For each sample, productive Simpson clonality was calculated as the square root of Simpson's diversity index across productive rearrangements. Not all clones reach the TCRdb copy of this immuneACCESS table, which keeps in-frame sequences only. Checked studies attribute under half of the gap to unresolved V genes and leave the rest unexplained. V, J and clone size are those of that table, while D and trimming were read from the DNA. The sample table records 75,000 to 80,000 clones; around nine tenths of these occur just once. About 5% of the sample lies in the top ten.

The CDR1 and CDR2 encoded by the germline V gene are SNHLY and FYNNEI. Spanning cysteine to phenylalanine, the CDR3 consists of 15 amino acids. The kept DNA is CDR3 alone, 45 bases in frame from the first base. Details on this clone: Its antigen is currently not known. Its ends do not fully match the called genes, so a read error is possible.

Results the study describes overall, beyond this receptor: Clinical and demographic metadata were provided uncurated, with the amount varying by source and participant.

Each collaborating institution followed its own protocols to collect whole blood in K2EDTA tubes. For TCRbeta analysis, collaborators shipped samples in one of three forms: frozen whole blood, isolated PBMCs, or DNA extracted from either of those sample types. The V and J segments used are TRBV2 and TRBJ2-1; no confident D gene assignment can be made. The sequenced sample was peripheral blood. The TCR sequence derives from a human donor in a cohort sampled during active COVID-19. The DNA sequence reads TGTGCCAGCACTGAACAGAGCAGGTCCTACAATGAGCAGTTCTTC. This sequence encodes CASTEQSRSYNEQFF. Here the CDR3 is joined to the reference TRBV2 and TRBJ2-1 genes, and the full variable domain is: EPEVTQTPSHQVTQMGQEVILRCVPISNHLYFYWYRQILGQKVEFLVSFYNNEISEKSEIFDDQFSVERPDGSNFTLKIRSTKLEDSAMYFCASTEQSRSYNEQFFGPGTRLTVL.